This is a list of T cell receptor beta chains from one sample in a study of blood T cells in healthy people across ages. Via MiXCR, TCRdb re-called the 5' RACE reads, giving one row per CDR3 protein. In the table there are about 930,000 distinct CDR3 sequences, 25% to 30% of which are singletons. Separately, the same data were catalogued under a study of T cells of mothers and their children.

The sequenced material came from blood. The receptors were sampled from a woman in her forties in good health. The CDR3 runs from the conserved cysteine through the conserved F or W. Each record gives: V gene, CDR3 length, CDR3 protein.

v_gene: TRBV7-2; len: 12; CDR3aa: CASSEQYYEQYF
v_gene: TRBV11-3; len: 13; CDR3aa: CASSTREGNEQFF
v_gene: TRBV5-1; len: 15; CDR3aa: CASSPDGGSYNEQFF
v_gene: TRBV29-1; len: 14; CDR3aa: CSVAIGGGTNEQFF
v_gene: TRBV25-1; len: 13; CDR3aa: CASKLWDITEAFF
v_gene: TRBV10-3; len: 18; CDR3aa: CAISESMLVRWGLDEQFF
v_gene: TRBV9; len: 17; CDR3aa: CASSPRPDRVNTGELFF
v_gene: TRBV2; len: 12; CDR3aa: CASKVESYEQYF
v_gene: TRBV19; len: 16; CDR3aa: CASSPRGRGRTYEQYF
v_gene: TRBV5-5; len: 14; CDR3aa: CASTVQGSAYEQYF
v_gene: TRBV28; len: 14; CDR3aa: CASSSGSRSTEAFF
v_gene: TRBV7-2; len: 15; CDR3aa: CASSLEGSTSYGYTF
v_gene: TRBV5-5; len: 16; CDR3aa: CASHKSRTGSTDTQYF
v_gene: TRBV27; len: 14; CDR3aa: CASSLSLETYEQYF
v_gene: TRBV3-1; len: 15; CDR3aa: CASSLAGRHTDTQYF
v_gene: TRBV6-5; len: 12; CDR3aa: CASSSFSTGYTF
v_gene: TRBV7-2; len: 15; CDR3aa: CASSEGTGGHYGYTF
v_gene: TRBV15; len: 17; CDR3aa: CATSRDIGGSGANVLTF
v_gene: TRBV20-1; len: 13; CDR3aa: CRVRGPSYNEQFF
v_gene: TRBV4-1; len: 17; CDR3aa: CASSREGGGGSYNEQFF
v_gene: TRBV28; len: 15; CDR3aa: CASSTGELADYEQYF
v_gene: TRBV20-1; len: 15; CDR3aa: CSATLQGTPNQPQHF
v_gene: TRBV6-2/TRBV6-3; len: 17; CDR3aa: CASSLVPTGLAYNEQFF
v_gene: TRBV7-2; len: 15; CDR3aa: CASSVAVGLYNEQYF
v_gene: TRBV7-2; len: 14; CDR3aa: CASSRIGDSYEQYF
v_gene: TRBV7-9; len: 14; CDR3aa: CAVPEGGASYEQYF